One sample yielded the 8 T cell receptor beta chains listed below, sequenced in a study of blood T cells in healthy people across ages. A J-beta primer mix and a sample-barcoded 5' primer were used in a second PCR of roughly 7 to 12 cycles. TCRdb itself ran the 5' RACE reads through MiXCR, one entry per CDR3 protein. The sample comprises a few hundred thousand distinct CDR3 sequences, approximately 26% of which are singletons, and 3% to 4.5% rests with the top ten. The sample was also reused in another study, on T cells of mothers and their children.

The specimen was blood. These receptors all come from a boy under 10 years old in good health.

The gene calls are TRBV28 and TRBJ2-6, with TRBD1 matching 9 bases. With 3 bases clipped from V and 2 bases from J, the junction kept 11 bases outside the gene matches. The CDR3 sequence is 19 residues long. Germline V gives CDR1 MDHEN, CDR2 SYDVKM. The CDR3 loop is CASSLTPTGGIAGANVLTF. The CDR3 coding sequence is TGTGCCAGCAGTTTGACACCGACAGGGGGTATAGCTGGGGCCAACGTCCTGACTTTC.

This clonotype was counted only a few times. The chain links TRBV12-3 or TRBV12-4 to TRBJ2-5; 9 positions agree with TRBD2. V lost 1 base and J lost 5; bases outside the gene matches: 2. The CDR3 has 14 amino acids. The CDR3 loop reads CASSLVSGRETQYF. The CDR3, as DNA: TGTGCCAGCAGTTTAGTGAGCGGGAGGGAGACCCAGTACTTC.

The chain joins TRBV14 to TRBJ1-4; weak D call: TRBD1 (5 bases). CDR1 is SGHDN and CDR2 is FVKESK in the germline V gene. CDR3 length equals 16 residues. Deletions cut 4 bases from V and 5 bases from J, with 17 bases between. CDR3 sequence (DNA): TGTGCCAGCAGCCTCCTTACCGGGACTGCCAATGAAAAACTGTTTTTT. Protein: CASSLLTGTANEKLFF.

There are a few counts of this clonotype. The chain recombines TRBV6-5 with TRBJ1-1, with 7 bases identical to TRBD1. The CDR3 totals 15 residues. V lost 6 bases, J lost 1 base, and 8 bases stayed unmatched. The germline V gene encodes CDR1 MNHEY and CDR2 SVGAGI. This CDR3 is CASSSTGTENTEAFF. The DNA for the CDR3 is TGTGCCAGCAGCTCAACCGGGACAGAGAACACTGAAGCTTTCTTT.

This chain uses TRBV3-1 with TRBJ2-3, with D perhaps TRBD2 (7 bases). The CDR3 runs 18 residues. V gave up 0 bases and J gave up 8 bases, with 24 bases separating them. Germline CDR1 and CDR2: LGHDT and YNNKEL (reference sequence). The CDR3 reads CASSQEGGGLAEGGTQYF. DNA for the CDR3: TGTGCCAGCAGCCAAGAGGGCGGGGGCCTAGCGGAAGGTGGTACGCAGTATTTT.

The gene calls are TRBV7-8 and TRBJ1-1, with D possibly being TRBD1 (5 bases). The length of the CDR3 is 17 residues. V gave up 1 base and J gave up 0 bases, with 15 bases separating them. Germline loops: CDR1 SGHVS, CDR2 FQNEAQ. As DNA, the CDR3 is TGTGCCAGCAGCTTAGGGGGACCGCTTCCAATGAACACTGAAGCTTTCTTT. Translation gives CASSLGGPLPMNTEAFF.

In the case of this clonotype: One end of the junction is discordant with germline, which a read error may explain. The chain recombines TRBV12-3 or TRBV12-4 with TRBJ1-1, with D possibly TRBD1 on 5 matching bases. This CDR3 is 14 amino acids long. CDR3 in amino acids: CASSIGTQGTEAFF. CDR3 DNA sequence: TGTGCCAGCAGTATCGGGACCCAGGGCACTGAGGCTTTCTTT.

The chain is built from TRBV7-2 and TRBJ2-3, with 7 positions matching TRBD2. Per germline, CDR1 SGHTA and CDR2 FQGNSA. J lost 9 bases, V lost 6 bases, and 12 bases had no gene match. This CDR3 is built from 14 residues. In DNA, the CDR3 is TGTGCCAGCAGGGACGGGACTACGCTCGAGACGCAGTATTTT. Translated: CASRDGTTLETQYF.